Listed here is a single T cell receptor (beta chain). Its antigen is undetermined. Measured with immunoSEQ multiplex PCR; TCRdb has only the in-frame clones, and not every one. The sample contains over 60,000 clones, roughly nine tenths of which appear only once. Germline CDR1 MNHEY, CDR2 SVGAGI. The V and J ends lost 2 bases and 6 bases respectively, with 7 bases between them. The CDR3 loop spans 12 amino acids. These data are taken from a study of OX40 agonist ivuxolimab in advanced cancers. The study, taken as a whole, reports: Dosing at 0.1 to 3.0 mg/kg was accompanied by clonal expansion of CD4+ and CD8+ blood T cells by week 6. Also present in some nonresponders was a low level of normalized T-cell clonal expansion.

This clonotype originated in an adult with an advanced solid tumor such as melanoma, head and neck, liver or kidney cancer. This material consisted of CD4+ or CD8+ T cells sorted from blood, taken in a trial of the OX40 agonist ivuxolimab. The chain uses TRBV6-5 and TRBJ1-2; D may be TRBD1 (6 bases). In DNA form, the CDR3 reads TGTGCCAGCAGTTACAGGGGGGATGGCTACACCTTC. It codes for CASSYRGDGYTF.